This entry lists 27 T cell receptor beta chains sequenced from one sample in a study of vaccination and CD4 T cells after COVID-19 (dated by TCRdb to between 2021 and 2024). The antigens for these receptors are not known. The sample's treatment or condition, from its label and the paper: approximately 10-day PBMC culture with coronavirus spike peptide pools or control peptides (ViraFEST assay). To prepare the library, PCR was applied. The run used an Illumina iSeq 100. DNA from cultured CD4+ T cells underwent TCR sequencing with the Oncomine TCR Beta short-read assay at the Johns Hopkins FTIC core. In TCRdb, the public reads were trimmed at Q25 with fastp and aligned with MiXCR, with productive beta chains retained. Rows matching on CDR3 protein sequence are summarized as one entry with the most common DNA and genes. This sample gives about 13,000 distinct CDR3 sequences in total; roughly 45% of them show up just once. 7.8% of the sample is in the top ten clones.

The sequencing used CD4+ T cells from blood, cultured in vitro, collected after SARS-CoV-2 vaccination. Receptors were obtained from a human donor who had recovered from COVID-19.

This clonotype showed up just a few times. V gene TRBV6-1 combines with J gene TRBJ1-6; TRBD1 agrees at 7 bases. The V gene end was trimmed by 4 bases and the J gene end by 13 bases; junction bases not matched to a gene: 16. This CDR3 spans 16 amino acids. Germline V gene data show CDR1 as MNHNS and CDR2 as SASEGT. In nucleotides, the CDR3 is TGTGCCAGCAGTGGGGACAGTGCTGTCCTGTTTTTTCCCCTCCACTTT. Translating gives CASSGDSAVLFFPLHF.

The gene calls are TRBV2 and TRBJ2-4; D is unresolved. Germline CDR1 reads SNHLY; CDR2 reads FYNNEI. V shed 6 bases and J shed 1 base, with 16 bases lying between them. The CDR3 length is 16 residues. This chain's CDR3 is CASSPTPLLAKNIQYF. For the CDR3, the DNA is TGTGCCAGCAGCCCTACTCCTTTACTTGCCAAAAACATTCAGTACTTC.

This clonotype turned up a few times. The chain uses TRBV27 and TRBJ2-1; possible D gene TRBD2, 6 bases. Germline V gene data show CDR1 as MNHEY and CDR2 as SMNVEV (reference sequence). The CDR3 runs to 11 residues. Trimming took 5 bases from V and 15 from J, leaving 14 bases between them. CDR3 nucleotides: TGTGCCAGCAGTCCGGTGACTAGTCGGTTCTTC. Residues: CASSPVTSRFF.

In its sample, this clonotype ranks as medium-sized. The chain carries TRBV20-1 and TRBJ1-1, with 10 bases identical to TRBD1. This CDR3 has 14 amino acids. Germline values: CDR1 DFQATT, CDR2 SNEGSKA (reference sequence). The ends lost 0 bases at V and 3 bases at J; junction bases unmatched: 1. CDR3 protein: CSARDDRGHTEAFF. CDR3 DNA sequence: TGCAGTGCTAGAGATGACAGGGGGCACACTGAAGCTTTCTTT.

CDR3 DNA sequence: TGTGCCAGCAGAGGTCGCGGCGGGGAGCTGTTTTTT. Translated, it gives CASRGRGGELFF. The chain employs TRBV27 and TRBJ2-2; D call uncertain. Trimming removed 6 bases at V and 7 bases at J, with 9 bases between. This CDR3 region has 12 residues. Per the germline V gene, CDR1 is MNHEY and CDR2 is SMNVEV (reference sequence).

This clonotype was counted only a few times. The chain couples TRBV10-3 to TRBJ2-1; a weak D match, TRBD1 (8 bases). Per germline, CDR1 ENHRY and CDR2 SYGVKD. The CDR3 has 13 residues. The germline V and J ends were trimmed by 2 bases and 14 bases, with 16 bases remaining between them. This CDR3 reads CAISEGQGSGEFF. CDR3 sequence (DNA): TGTGCCATCAGTGAGGGACAGGGCAGCGGGGAGTTCTTC.

This chain uses TRBV28 with TRBJ2-5; either TRBD1 or TRBD2 may supply D (5 bases each). Trimming removed 6 bases at V and 2 bases at J, with 16 bases between. The V gene's germline CDR1 is MDHEN and CDR2 SYDVKM. CDR3 length: 15 amino acids. Here the CDR3 DNA reads TGTGCCAGCAGCAGCCCGGGGCAAAGACAAGAGACCCAGTACTTC. Amino acid sequence: CASSSPGQRQETQYF.

V usage is TRBV27 and J usage is TRBJ2-3; weak D call: TRBD2 (6 bases). Germline V lookup: CDR1 MNHEY, CDR2 SMNVEV (reference sequence). The CDR3 totals 16 residues. Trimming shortened V by 6 bases and J by 3 bases, and 19 bases separated the two germline ends. The CDR3 is CASRYSGRGRTDTQYF. For the CDR3, the DNA is TGTGCCAGCAGATATAGCGGTAGAGGGAGAACAGATACGCAGTATTTT.

The rearrangement joins TRBV15 to TRBJ1-6, with D possibly TRBD1 on 6 matching bases. The CDR3 loop spans 15 amino acids. Trimming removed 3 bases at V and 12 bases at J, with 18 bases between. Germline V gene lookup returns CDR1 LNHNV and CDR2 YYDKDF (reference sequence). CDR3 sequence reads: CATSRGTRDTEPLHF. The CDR3 nucleotides read TGTGCCACCAGCAGGGGCACTCGGGACACCGAACCCCTCCACTTT.

This clonotype was seen just once. V usage is TRBV11-1 and J usage is TRBJ2-7; no firm D call. This CDR3 contains 15 residues. The germline CDR1 and CDR2 sequences are SGHAT and FQDESV (reference sequence). V was trimmed by 5 bases and J by 4 bases, leaving 18 bases between them. The CDR3 DNA follows: TGTGCCAGCAGCACAGAACAGAGCACCGGTTACGAGCAGTACTTC. This codes for CASSTEQSTGYEQYF.

This clonotype qualifies as medium-sized. The chain recombines TRBV15 with TRBJ2-7, with D maybe TRBD2 (6 bases). Germline V CDR1 and CDR2: LNHNV, YYDKDF (reference sequence). CDR3 length: 13 residues. Trimming shortened V by 5 bases and J by 4 bases, and 12 bases separated the two germline ends. This CDR3 is CATSRLGGYEQYF. The CDR3 region has the DNA TGTGCCACCAGCCGGTTAGGAGGGTACGAGCAGTACTTC.

This clonotype was seen a few times. The chain joins TRBV6-2 or TRBV6-3 to TRBJ2-3, with TRBD1 matching over 7 bases. CDR3 length: 15 amino acids. Germline values: CDR1 MNHEY, CDR2 SVGEGT. J was trimmed by 3 bases and V by 3 bases; bases with no gene match: 6. Here the CDR3 DNA reads TGTGCCAGCAGTTATGGTACAGGGGATACAGATACGCAGTATTTT. It codes for CASSYGTGDTDTQYF.

The chain uses TRBV4-3 and TRBJ1-3; D may be TRBD1 (5 bases). The CDR3 has 15 residues. The V gene lost 4 bases and the J gene lost 2 bases, with 12 bases spanning the gap. CDR1 and CDR2 (germline): LGHNA, YSLEER. The CDR3 region has the DNA TGCGCCAGCAGCCGCCAGGCGGGGGCTGGAAACACCATATATTTT. Translation: CASSRQAGAGNTIYF.

The chain recombines TRBV29-1 with TRBJ2-3, with D unclear. CDR1 and CDR2 (germline): SQVTM, ANQGSEA. Trimming took off 1 base at V and 4 bases at J, with 9 bases between the two ends. CDR3 length: 13 residues. For the CDR3, the DNA is TGCAGCGTTGAAGTCTCTAGGGCAGATACGCAGTATTTT. Protein sequence: CSVEVSRADTQYF.

This clonotype qualifies as large. This chain uses TRBV20-1 with TRBJ2-1; 7 nucleotides line up with TRBD2. This CDR3 has 14 amino acids. Germline loops: CDR1 DFQATT, CDR2 SNEGSKA (reference sequence). Losses at the gene ends were 6 bases for V and 5 bases for J; bases not matched to a gene: 10. The CDR3 sequence: CSAGRGGGNNEQFF. CDR3 DNA sequence: TGCAGTGCGGGCCGAGGCGGGGGAAACAATGAGCAGTTCTTC.

The chain has TRBV19 and TRBJ1-5; D might be TRBD1 (6 bases). V lost 3 bases and J 0 bases, leaving 15 bases between the germline ends. The CDR3 totals 17 residues. Germline values: CDR1 LNHDA, CDR2 SQIVND (reference sequence). The CDR3 spells CASSITGSGDSNQPQHF. The CDR3 DNA is TGTGCCAGTAGTATTACCGGGTCAGGGGATAGCAATCAGCCCCAGCATTTT.

Judged by abundance, this clonotype is large. The chain links TRBV28 to TRBJ2-3; D might be TRBD2 (5 bases). Germline CDR1 MDHEN, CDR2 SYDVKM. The CDR3 sequence is 15 residues long. Trimming shortened V by 4 bases and J by 4 bases, and 15 bases separated the two germline ends. CDR3 DNA sequence: TGTGCCAGCAGTTACGCCCTAGAGAGGGCAGATACGCAGTATTTT. It yields the protein CASSYALERADTQYF.

Within the sample, this clonotype is medium-sized. This sequence joins TRBV7-2 and TRBJ2-1; D remains ambiguous. CDR3 size: 14 residues. The V and J ends lost 1 base and 2 bases respectively, with 6 bases between them. Germline CDR1 is SGHTA and CDR2 is FQGNSA. As DNA, the CDR3 is TGTGCCAGCAGCTTAGGCCTAGCCTACAATGAGCAGTTCTTC. Amino acids: CASSLGLAYNEQFF.

The chain joins TRBV20-1 to TRBJ1-5, with TRBD1 matching over 8 bases. Trimming removed 2 bases from V and 7 bases from J; junction bases left unmatched: 4. Germline V gene lookup returns CDR1 DFQATT and CDR2 SNEGSKA (reference sequence). The length of the CDR3 is 13 residues. CDR3 amino acids: CSARQGAGQPQHF. CDR3 DNA: TGCAGTGCTAGACAGGGGGCGGGGCAGCCCCAGCATTTT.

This chain joins TRBV5-3 and TRBJ2-7, with 7 bases fitting TRBD1. TRBV5-3 is assigned to the ORF class and has an uncertain function. V was pared by 4 bases and J by 0 bases, with 16 bases of the junction left unmatched. CDR3 length: 18 amino acids. The CDR3 protein is CARSVPGQTLGHSYEQYF. CDR3 nucleotides: TGTGCCAGAAGCGTCCCGGGACAGACTCTAGGACACTCCTACGAGCAGTACTTC.

V is TRBV20-1 and J is TRBJ1-6, with TRBD1 as a possible D gene (5 bases). Germline CDR1 and CDR2: DFQATT and SNEGSKA (reference sequence). The CDR3 extends over 16 amino acids. V was clipped by 0 bases and J by 8 bases, with 17 bases between them. CDR3 DNA: TGCAGTGCTAGAGATTTCGGAGGGGTCTGGGATTCACCCCTCCACTTT. Protein: CSARDFGGVWDSPLHF.

The chain combines TRBV5-4 with TRBJ2-7, with 7 bases identical to TRBD1. The trim removed 4 bases at V and 5 bases at J, leaving 9 bases unmatched. Germline CDR1 SGHNT, CDR2 YYREEE (reference sequence). The CDR3 extends over 14 amino acids. The CDR3 DNA reads TGTGCCAGCAGCCCTGACAGGGCTGTTGACGAGCAGTACTTC. It is translated as CASSPDRAVDEQYF. Combining the CDR3 with reference TRBV5-4 and TRBJ2-7 gives the whole variable domain ETGVTQSPTHLIKTRGQQVTLRCSSQSGHNTVSWYQQALGQGPQFIFQYYREEENGRGNFPPRFSGLQFPNYSSELNVNALELDDSALYLCASSPDRAVDEQYFGPGTRLTVT.

The genes are TRBV7-2 and TRBJ2-3; 9 bases match TRBD2. V shed 4 bases and J 4 bases; nucleotides not matched to a gene: 9. The CDR3 has 16 amino acids. Germline CDR1 and CDR2: SGHTA and FQGNSA. CDR3: CASSSLAGGFSDTQYF. CDR3 coding DNA: TGTGCCAGCAGCTCCCTTGCGGGAGGGTTCTCAGATACGCAGTATTTT.

This clonotype showed up just a few times. J is TRBJ2-6 and V is TRBV20-1; 8 bases map to TRBD2. Trimming took 3 bases from V and 0 from J; bases not matched to a gene: 1. Germline assignment: CDR1 DFQATT and CDR2 SNEGSKA (reference sequence). The CDR3 length is 15 residues. Here the CDR3 reads CSARAGGSGANVLTF. CDR3 sequence (DNA): TGCAGTGCTAGGGCGGGAGGCTCTGGGGCCAACGTCCTGACTTTC.

This clonotype has just a few counts. The gene calls are TRBV7-9 and TRBJ2-5, with TRBD2 as a possible D gene (5 bases). Germline CDR1 is SEHNR and CDR2 is FQNEAQ (reference sequence). The V gene lost 1 base and the J gene lost 13 bases, with 19 bases spanning the gap. The CDR3 contains 14 residues. The DNA of the CDR3 is TGTGCCAGCAGCTTAGTGGAACTAGGCGTCCCCCGGTACTTC. Translated, it gives CASSLVELGVPRYF. The full variable domain, with the rest looked up from reference TRBV7-9 and TRBJ2-5, is DTGVSQNPRHKITKRGQNVTFRCDPISEHNRLYWYRQTLGQGPEFLTYFQNEAQLEKSRLLSDRFSAERPKGSFSTLEIQRTEQGDSAMYLCASSLVELGVPRYFGPGTRLLVL.

J is TRBJ1-2 and V is TRBV12-3 or TRBV12-4; D remains unclear. Trimming took off 3 bases at V and 2 bases at J, with 7 bases between the two ends. The CDR3 consists of 13 residues. The CDR3 region has the DNA TGTGCCAGCAGTTTCGGCCAGAACTATGGCTACACCTTC. Its protein is CASSFGQNYGYTF.

V and J are TRBV20-1 and TRBJ2-5; 12 bases fit TRBD2. The trim removed 3 bases at V and 0 bases at J, leaving 5 bases unmatched. CDR1 is DFQATT and CDR2 is SNEGSKA in the germline V gene (reference sequence). This CDR3 has 16 amino acids. The DNA for the CDR3 is TGCAGTGCTAGGGCTAGCGGGAGGGCGTACCAAGAGACCCAGTACTTC. The encoded protein is CSARASGRAYQETQYF.